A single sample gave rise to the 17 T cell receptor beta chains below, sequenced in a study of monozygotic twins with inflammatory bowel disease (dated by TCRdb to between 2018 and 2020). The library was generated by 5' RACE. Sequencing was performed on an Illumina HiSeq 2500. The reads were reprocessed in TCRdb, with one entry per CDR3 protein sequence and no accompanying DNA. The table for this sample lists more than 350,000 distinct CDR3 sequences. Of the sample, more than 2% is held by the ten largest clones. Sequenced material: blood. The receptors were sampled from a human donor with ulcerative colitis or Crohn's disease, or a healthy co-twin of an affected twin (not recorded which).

CDR3 sequence: CASSLGGQGRFF. The V gene is TRBV12-3 or TRBV12-4, the J gene TRBJ2-1; as DNA is missing, the TRBD1 call by TCRdb cannot be tested. The CDR3 extends over 12 amino acids.

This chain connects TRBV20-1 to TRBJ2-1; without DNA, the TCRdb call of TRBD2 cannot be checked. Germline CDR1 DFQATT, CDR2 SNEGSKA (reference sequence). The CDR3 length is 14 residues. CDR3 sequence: CSAPTSGEYNEQFF.

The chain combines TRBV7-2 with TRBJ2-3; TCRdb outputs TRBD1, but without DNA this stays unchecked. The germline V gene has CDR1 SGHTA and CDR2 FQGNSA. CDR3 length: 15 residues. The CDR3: CASTLSQGFTDTQYF.

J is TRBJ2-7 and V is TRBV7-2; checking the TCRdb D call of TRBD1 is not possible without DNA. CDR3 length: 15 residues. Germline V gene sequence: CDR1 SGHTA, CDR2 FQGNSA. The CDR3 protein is CASSPRGISSYEQYF.

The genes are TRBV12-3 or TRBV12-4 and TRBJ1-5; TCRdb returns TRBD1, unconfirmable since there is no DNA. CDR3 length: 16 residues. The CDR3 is CASSSRTGAYGQPQHF.

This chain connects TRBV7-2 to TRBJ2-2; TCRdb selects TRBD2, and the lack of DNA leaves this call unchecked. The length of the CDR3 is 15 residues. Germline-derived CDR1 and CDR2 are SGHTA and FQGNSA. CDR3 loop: CVSSLAAGQTGELFF.

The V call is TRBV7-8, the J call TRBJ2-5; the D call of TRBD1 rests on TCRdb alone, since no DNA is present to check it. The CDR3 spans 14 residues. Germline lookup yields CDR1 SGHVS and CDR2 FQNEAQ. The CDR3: CASSPRAGVETQYF.

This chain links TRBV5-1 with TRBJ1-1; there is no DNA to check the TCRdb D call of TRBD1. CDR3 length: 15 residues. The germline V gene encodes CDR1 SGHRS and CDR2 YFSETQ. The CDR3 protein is CASSLGGARDTEAFF.

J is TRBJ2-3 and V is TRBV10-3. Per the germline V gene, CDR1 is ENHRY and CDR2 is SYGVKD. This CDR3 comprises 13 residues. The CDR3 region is CAIRTTSTDTQYF.

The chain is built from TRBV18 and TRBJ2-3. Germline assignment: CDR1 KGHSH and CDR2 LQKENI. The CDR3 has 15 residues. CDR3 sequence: CASSPPGGEGDTQYF.

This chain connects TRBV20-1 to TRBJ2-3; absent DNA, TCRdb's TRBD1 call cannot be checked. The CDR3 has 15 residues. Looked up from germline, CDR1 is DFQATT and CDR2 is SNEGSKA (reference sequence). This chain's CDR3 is CSAPKVPLGTDTQYF.

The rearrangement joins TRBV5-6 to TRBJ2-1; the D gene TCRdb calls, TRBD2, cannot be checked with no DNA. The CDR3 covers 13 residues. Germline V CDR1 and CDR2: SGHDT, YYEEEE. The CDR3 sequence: CASSAGTPLEQFF.

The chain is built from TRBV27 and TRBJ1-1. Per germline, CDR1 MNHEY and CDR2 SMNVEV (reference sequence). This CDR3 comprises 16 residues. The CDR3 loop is CASRSSLGEMNTEAFF.

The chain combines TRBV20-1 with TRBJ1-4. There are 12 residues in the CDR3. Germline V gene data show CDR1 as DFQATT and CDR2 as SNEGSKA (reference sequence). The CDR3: CSASATNEKLFF.

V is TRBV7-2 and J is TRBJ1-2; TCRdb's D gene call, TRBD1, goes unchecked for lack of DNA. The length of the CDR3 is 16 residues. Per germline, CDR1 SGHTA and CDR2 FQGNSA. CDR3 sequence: CASSLARAGGGNGYTF.

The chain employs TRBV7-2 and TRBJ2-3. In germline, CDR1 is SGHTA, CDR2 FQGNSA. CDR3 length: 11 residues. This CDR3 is CASSFLDTQYF.

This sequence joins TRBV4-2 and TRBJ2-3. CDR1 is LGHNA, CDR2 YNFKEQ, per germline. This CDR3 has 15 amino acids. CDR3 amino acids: CASSQGALTADTQYF.